In this sample, the clone carrying this T cell receptor (beta chain) turned up once. This CDR3 is built from 13 residues. V was shortened by 10 bases and J by 5 bases, with 16 bases between the two germline ends. Germline CDR1 KGHDR, CDR2 SFDVKD. This record belongs to a study of Graves' ophthalmopathy and Graves' hyperthyroidism. Amplification of the TCR beta CDR3 regions used RNA transcripts (as template). HTBI primers primed a first-round RT-PCR, and a second-round multiplex PCR followed. Via MiXCR, TCRdb re-called the multiplex PCR reads, giving one row per CDR3 protein. The sample shows 200,000 to 250,000 distinct CDR3 sequences, 20% to 25% of them seen only once.

The sequence was collected from a woman aged 50 to 65 with Graves' ophthalmopathy. The sample was peripheral blood. V usage is TRBV24-1 and J usage is TRBJ1-1; weak D call: TRBD1 (6 bases). CDR3 amino acids: CATRETTGTEAFF. For the CDR3, the DNA is TGTGCCACGAGAGAAACGACAGGTACTGAAGCTTTCTTT.